This entry concerns a single T cell receptor (beta chain). This specimen belongs to a study of control samples from healthy donors and cancer patients. Per germline, CDR1 MDHEN and CDR2 SYDVKM. The CDR3 contains 16 residues. V shed 5 bases and J 3 bases; nucleotides not matched to a gene: 11. The repertoire was sequenced with immunoSEQ multiplex PCR; TCRdb's copy has only in-frame clones and lacks some. Of 170,000 or so clones in the sample, around 94% were seen once. Sequenced: blood. The source of this sequence is a woman younger than 30 in good health. The V call is TRBV28, the J call TRBJ2-7; 9 bases map to TRBD1. CDR3 nucleotides: TGTGCCAGCAGTCTCCGGACCGGGACAGGGTTCTACGAGCAGTACTTC. Its protein is CASSLRTGTGFYEQYF.